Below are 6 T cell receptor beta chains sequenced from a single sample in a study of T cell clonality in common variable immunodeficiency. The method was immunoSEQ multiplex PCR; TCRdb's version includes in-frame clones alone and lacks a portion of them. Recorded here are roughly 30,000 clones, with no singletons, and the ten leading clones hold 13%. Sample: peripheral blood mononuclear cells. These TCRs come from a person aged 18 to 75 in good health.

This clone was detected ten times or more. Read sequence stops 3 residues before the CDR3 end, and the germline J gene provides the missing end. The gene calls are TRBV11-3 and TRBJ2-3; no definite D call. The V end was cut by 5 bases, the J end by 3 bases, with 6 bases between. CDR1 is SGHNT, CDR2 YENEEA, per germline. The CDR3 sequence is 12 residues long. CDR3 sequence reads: CASSTRTDTQYF. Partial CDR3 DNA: TGTGCCAGCAGCACCAGGACAGATACG. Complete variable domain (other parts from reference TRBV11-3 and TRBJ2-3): EAGVVQSPRYKIIEKKQPVAFWCNPISGHNTLYWYLQNLGQGPELLIRYENEEAVDDSQLPKDRFSAERLKGVDSTLKIQPAELGDSAVYLCASSTRTDTQYFGPGTRLTVL.

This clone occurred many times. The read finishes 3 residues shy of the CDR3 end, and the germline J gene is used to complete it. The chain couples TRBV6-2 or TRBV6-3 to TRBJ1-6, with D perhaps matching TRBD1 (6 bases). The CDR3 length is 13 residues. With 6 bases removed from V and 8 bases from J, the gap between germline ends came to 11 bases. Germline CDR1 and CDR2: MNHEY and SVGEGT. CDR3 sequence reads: CASRSEGDSPLHF. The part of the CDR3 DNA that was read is TGTGCCAGCAGGTCGGAGGGGGATTCACCC.

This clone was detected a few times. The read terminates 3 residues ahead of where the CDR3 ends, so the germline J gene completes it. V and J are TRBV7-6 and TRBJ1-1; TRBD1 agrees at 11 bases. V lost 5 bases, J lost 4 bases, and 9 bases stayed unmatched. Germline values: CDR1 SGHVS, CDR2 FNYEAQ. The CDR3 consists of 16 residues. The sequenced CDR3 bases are TGTGCCAGCAGCAAAGGACAGGGGGCCTCGGGCACTGAA. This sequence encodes CASSKGQGASGTE. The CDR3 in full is CASSKGQGASGTEAFF.

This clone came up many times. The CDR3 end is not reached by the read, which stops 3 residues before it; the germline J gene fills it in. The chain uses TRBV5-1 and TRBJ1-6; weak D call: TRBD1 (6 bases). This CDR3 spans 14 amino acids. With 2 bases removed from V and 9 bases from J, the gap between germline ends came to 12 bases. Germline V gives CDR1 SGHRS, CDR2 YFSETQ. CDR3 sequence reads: CASSLQGSPSPLHF. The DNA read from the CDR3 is TGCGCCAGCAGCTTACAGGGTAGCCCTTCACCC.

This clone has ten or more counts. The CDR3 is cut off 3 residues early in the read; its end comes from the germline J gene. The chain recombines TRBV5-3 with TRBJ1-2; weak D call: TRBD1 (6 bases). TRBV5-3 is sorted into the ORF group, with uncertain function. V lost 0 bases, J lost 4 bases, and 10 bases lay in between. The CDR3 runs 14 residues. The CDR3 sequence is CARSLGARGYGYTF. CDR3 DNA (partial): TGTGCCAGAAGCTTGGGGGCCAGGGGCTATGGC.

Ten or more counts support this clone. The part of the CDR3 DNA that was read is TGTGCCAGCAGCTCAAAGCGGGGGGAAGAGACC. Translation: CASSSKRGEET. The full CDR3 sequence reads CASSSKRGEETQYF. The chain links TRBV5-4 to TRBJ2-5, with 9 bases aligning to TRBD2. The read ends 3 residues before the CDR3 terminus; that terminus is restored from the germline J gene. The germline V gene has CDR1 SGHNT and CDR2 YYREEE (reference sequence). This CDR3 is 14 amino acids long. With V trimmed by 3 bases and J by 3 bases, 3 bases remained unmatched. Using reference TRBV5-4 and TRBJ2-5 for the parts outside the CDR3, the full variable domain is ETGVTQSPTHLIKTRGQQVTLRCSSQSGHNTVSWYQQALGQGPQFIFQYYREEENGRGNFPPRFSGLQFPNYSSELNVNALELDDSALYLCASSSKRGEETQYFGPGTRLLVL.